This entry describes one T cell receptor (beta chain). A much more abundant neighbour one base away suggests this may be a read error. The data are from a study of T-cell reconstitution after alpha-beta-depleted transplantation in children. Germline loops: CDR1 SGHRS, CDR2 YFSETQ. The CDR3 loop spans 15 amino acids. A TCRbeta library incorporating unique molecular identifiers was prepared. TCRdb reprocessed the PCR reads via MiXCR and lists one record per CDR3 protein. Among more than 500,000 distinct CDR3 sequences listed, about an eighth were seen once. The sequence came from a female patient aged 2-15 years who had a stem cell transplant for aplastic anemia, so the T cells may come from the graft donor. The sample was PBMCs, mostly from graft donor cells, taken 180 days after TCRalphabeta/CD19-depleted stem cell transplant. This chain uses TRBV5-1 with TRBJ2-1; 13 nucleotides match TRBD2. CDR3 residues: CASSPGTSGTHEQLF. The CDR3 nucleotides are TGCGCCAGCAGCCCCGGGACTAGCGGGACCCATGAGCAGCTCTTC.